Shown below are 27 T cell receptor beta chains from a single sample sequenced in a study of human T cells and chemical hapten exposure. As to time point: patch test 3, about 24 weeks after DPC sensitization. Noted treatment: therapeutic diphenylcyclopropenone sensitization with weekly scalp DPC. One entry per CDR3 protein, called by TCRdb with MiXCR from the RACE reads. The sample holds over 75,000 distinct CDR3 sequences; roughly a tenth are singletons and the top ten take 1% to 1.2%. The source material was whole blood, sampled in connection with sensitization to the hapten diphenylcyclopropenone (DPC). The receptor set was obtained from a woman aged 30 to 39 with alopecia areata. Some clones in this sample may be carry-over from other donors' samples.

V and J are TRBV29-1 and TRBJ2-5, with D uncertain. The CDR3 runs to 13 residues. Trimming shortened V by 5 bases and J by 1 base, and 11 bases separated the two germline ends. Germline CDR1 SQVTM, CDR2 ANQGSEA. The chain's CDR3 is CSVRKQLQETQYF. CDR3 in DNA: TGCAGCGTTAGAAAGCAACTCCAAGAGACCCAGTACTTC.

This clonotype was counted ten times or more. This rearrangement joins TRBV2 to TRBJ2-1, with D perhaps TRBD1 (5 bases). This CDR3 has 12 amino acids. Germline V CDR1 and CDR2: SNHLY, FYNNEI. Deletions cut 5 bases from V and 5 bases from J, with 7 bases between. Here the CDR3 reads CASSRTNNEQFF. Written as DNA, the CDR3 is TGTGCCAGCAGTAGGACAAACAATGAGCAGTTCTTC.

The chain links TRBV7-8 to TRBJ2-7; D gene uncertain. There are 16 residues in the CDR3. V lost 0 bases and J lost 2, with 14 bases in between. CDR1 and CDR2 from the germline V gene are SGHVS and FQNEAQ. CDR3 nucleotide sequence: TGTGCCAGCAGCTTAGCAGGTTTTGGTAGGGCCTACGAGCAGTACTTC. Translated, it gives CASSLAGFGRAYEQYF.

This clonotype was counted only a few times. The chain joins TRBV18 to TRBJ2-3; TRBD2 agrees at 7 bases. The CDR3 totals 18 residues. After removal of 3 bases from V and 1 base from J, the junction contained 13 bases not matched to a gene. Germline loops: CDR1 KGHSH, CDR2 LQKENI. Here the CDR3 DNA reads TGTGCCAGCTCACCCCCTCCGACTAGGACTAGGGGCACAGATACGCAGTATTTT. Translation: CASSPPPTRTRGTDTQYF.

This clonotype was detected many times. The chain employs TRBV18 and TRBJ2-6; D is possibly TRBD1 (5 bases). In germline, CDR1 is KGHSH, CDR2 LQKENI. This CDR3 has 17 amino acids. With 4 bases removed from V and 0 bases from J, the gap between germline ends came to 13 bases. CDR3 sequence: CASSLRTPASGANVLTF. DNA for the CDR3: TGTGCCAGCTCACTAAGGACACCGGCCTCTGGGGCCAACGTCCTGACTTTC.

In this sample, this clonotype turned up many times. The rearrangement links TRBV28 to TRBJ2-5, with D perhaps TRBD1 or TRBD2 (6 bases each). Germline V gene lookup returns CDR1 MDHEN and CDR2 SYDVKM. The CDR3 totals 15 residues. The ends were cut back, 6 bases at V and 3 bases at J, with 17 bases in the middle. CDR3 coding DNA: TGTGCCAGCAGGGCCCACGGGGGCCAGGAAGAGACCCAGTACTTC. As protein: CASRAHGGQEETQYF.

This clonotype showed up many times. The CDR3 nucleotides are TGCAGTGCCCCGACGTTAGGCGCGGGAGGCTACGAGCAGTACTTC. It encodes CSAPTLGAGGYEQYF. The J gene is TRBJ2-7, the V gene TRBV20-1; 8 bases are a match to TRBD2. V was clipped by 6 bases and J by 3 bases; unmatched bases: 13. This CDR3 is built from 15 residues. From germline, CDR1 is DFQATT and CDR2 SNEGSKA (reference sequence).

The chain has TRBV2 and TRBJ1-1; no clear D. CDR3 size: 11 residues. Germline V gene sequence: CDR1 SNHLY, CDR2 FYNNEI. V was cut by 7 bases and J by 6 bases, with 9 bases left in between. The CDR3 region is CASNEYAEAFF. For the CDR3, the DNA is TGTGCCAGCAACGAGTACGCTGAAGCTTTCTTT. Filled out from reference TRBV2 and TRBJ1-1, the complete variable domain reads EPEVTQTPSHQVTQMGQEVILRCVPISNHLYFYWYRQILGQKVEFLVSFYNNEISEKSEIFDDQFSVERPDGSNFTLKIRSTKLEDSAMYFCASNEYAEAFFGQGTRLTVV.

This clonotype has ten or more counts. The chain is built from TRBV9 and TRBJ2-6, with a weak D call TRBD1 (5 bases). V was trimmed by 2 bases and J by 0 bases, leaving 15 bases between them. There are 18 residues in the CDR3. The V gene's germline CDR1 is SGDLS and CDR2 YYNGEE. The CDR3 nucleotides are TGTGCCAGCAGCGTGGGGCTACCCACTCTCTCTGGGGCCAACGTCCTGACTTTC. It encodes CASSVGLPTLSGANVLTF.

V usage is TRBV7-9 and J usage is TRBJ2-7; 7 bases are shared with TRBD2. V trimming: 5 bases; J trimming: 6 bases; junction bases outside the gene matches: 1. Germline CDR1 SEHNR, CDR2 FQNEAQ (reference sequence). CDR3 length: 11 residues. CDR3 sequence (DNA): TGTGCCAGCAGCCAGCGGGGCGAGCAGTACTTC. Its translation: CASSQRGEQYF.

The CDR3 loop is CASNPTGSNQPQHF. Here the CDR3 DNA reads TGTGCCAGTAACCCGACAGGGAGCAATCAGCCCCAGCATTTT. This chain links TRBV19 with TRBJ1-5; 7 nucleotides line up with TRBD1. This CDR3 has 14 amino acids. The V gene end was trimmed by 7 bases and the J gene end by 1 base; junction bases not matched to a gene: 4. CDR1 is LNHDA and CDR2 is SQIVND in the germline V gene (reference sequence).

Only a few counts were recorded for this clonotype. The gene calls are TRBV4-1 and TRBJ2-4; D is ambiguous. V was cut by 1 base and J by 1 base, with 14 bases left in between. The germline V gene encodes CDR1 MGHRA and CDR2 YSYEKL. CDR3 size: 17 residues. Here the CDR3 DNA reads TGCGCCAGCAGCCAAGGAAGGAGCATTGGGGCCAAAAACATTCAGTACTTC. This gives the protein CASSQGRSIGAKNIQYF.

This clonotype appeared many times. As DNA, the CDR3 is TGTGCCAGCAGTTTAAAATCCCTAACGGGACAGGGGATTCAGCCCCAGCATTTT. Translation: CASSLKSLTGQGIQPQHF. J is TRBJ1-5 and V is TRBV28, with TRBD1 matching over 10 bases. This CDR3 contains 18 residues. Trimming removed 2 bases from V and 6 bases from J; junction bases left unmatched: 13. Germline V gives CDR1 MDHEN, CDR2 SYDVKM. Together with reference TRBV28 and TRBJ1-5, the CDR3 gives the full variable domain: DVKVTQSSRYLVKRTGEKVFLECVQDMDHENMFWYRQDPGLGLRLIYFSYDVKMKEKGDIPEGYSVSREKKERFSLILESASTNQTSMYLCASSLKSLTGQGIQPQHFGDGTRLSIL.

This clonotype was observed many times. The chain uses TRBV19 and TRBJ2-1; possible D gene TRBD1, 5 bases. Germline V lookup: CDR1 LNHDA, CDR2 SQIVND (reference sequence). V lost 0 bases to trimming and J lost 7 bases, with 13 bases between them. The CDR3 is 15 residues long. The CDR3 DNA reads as TGTGCCAGTAGTATAGATGGGGCGGAAGGAAATGAGCAGTTCTTC. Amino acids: CASSIDGAEGNEQFF.

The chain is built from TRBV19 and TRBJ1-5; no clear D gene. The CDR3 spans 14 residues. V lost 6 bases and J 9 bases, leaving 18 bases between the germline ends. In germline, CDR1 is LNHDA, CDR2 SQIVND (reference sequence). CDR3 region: CASSPQEGWRPQHF. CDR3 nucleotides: TGTGCCAGTAGCCCTCAGGAGGGCTGGAGGCCCCAGCATTTT.

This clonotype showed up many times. The CDR3 spells CASSTGTGAHRRTGELFF. In DNA, the CDR3 is TGTGCCAGCAGTACCGGGACAGGGGCCCATAGACGCACCGGGGAGCTGTTTTTT. V is TRBV7-9 and J is TRBJ2-2, with 10 bases that match TRBD1. The CDR3 runs to 18 residues. V gave up 6 bases and J gave up 4 bases; unmatched junction bases: 14. Germline V gene lookup returns CDR1 SEHNR and CDR2 FQNEAQ (reference sequence).

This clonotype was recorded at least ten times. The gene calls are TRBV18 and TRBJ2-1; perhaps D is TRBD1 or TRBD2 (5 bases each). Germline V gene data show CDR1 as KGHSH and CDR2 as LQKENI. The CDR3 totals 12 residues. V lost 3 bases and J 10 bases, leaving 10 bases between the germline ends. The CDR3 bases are TGTGCCAGCTCACCTCTAGGGACGGAGCAGTTCTTC. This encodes CASSPLGTEQFF.

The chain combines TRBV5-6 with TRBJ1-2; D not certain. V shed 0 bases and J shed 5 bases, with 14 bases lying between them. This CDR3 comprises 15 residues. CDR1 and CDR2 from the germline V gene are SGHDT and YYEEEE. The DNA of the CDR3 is TGTGCCAGCAGCTTGGACTGGACCGCCCTTTATGGCTACACCTTC. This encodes CASSLDWTALYGYTF.

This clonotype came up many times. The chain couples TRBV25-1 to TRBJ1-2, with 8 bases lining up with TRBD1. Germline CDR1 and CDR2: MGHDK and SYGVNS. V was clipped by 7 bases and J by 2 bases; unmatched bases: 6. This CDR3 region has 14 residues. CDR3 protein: CASIKTGVNYGYTF. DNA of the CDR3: TGTGCCAGCATAAAGACAGGGGTGAACTATGGCTACACCTTC.

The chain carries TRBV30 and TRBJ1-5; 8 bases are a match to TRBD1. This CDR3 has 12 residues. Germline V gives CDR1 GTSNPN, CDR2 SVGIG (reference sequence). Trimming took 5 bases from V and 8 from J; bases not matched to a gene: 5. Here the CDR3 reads CAWGQGGEPQHF. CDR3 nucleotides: TGTGCCTGGGGACAGGGTGGTGAGCCCCAGCATTTT. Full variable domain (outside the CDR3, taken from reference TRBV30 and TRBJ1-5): SQTIHQWPATLVQPVGSPLSLECTVEGTSNPNLYWYRQAAGRGLQLLFYSVGIGQISSEVPQNLSASRPQDRQFILSSKKLLLSDSGFYLCAWGQGGEPQHFGDGTRLSIL.

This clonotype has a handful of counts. CDR3 loop: CASSPNSGGTEAFF. The CDR3 coding sequence is TGTGCCAGCAGCCCGAACTCTGGGGGGACTGAAGCTTTCTTT. This sequence joins TRBV3-1 and TRBJ1-1, with D possibly matching TRBD1 (5 bases). V gave up 4 bases and J gave up 5 bases, with 14 bases separating them. This CDR3 has 14 amino acids. The germline CDR1 and CDR2 sequences are LGHDT and YNNKEL (reference sequence). Drawing the rest from reference TRBV3-1 and TRBJ1-1, the complete variable domain is DTAVSQTPKYLVTQMGNDKSIKCEQNLGHDTMYWYKQDSKKFLKIMFSYNNKELIINETVPNRFSPKSPDKAHLNLHINSLELGDSAVYFCASSPNSGGTEAFFGQGTRLTVV.

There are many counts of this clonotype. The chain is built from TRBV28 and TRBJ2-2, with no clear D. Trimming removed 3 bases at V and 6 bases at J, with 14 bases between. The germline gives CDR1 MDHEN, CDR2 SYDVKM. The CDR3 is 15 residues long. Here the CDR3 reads CASSFGLVNAGELFF. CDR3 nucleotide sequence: TGTGCCAGCAGTTTCGGCCTAGTCAACGCCGGGGAGCTGTTTTTT.

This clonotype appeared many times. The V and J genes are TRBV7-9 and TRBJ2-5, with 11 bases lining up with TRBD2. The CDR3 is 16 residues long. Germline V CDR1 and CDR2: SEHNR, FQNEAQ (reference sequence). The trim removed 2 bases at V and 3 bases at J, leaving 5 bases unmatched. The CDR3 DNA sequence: TGTGCCAGCAGCTTAACTAGCGGGAGAGGGGAAGAGACCCAGTACTTC. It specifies CASSLTSGRGEETQYF.

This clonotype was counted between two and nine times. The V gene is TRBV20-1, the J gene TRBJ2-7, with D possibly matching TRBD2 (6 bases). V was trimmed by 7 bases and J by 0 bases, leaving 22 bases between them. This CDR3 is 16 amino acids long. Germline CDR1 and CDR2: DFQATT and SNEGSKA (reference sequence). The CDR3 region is CSVSEMGRGPSYEQYF. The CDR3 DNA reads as TGCAGTGTTTCAGAGATGGGGCGGGGACCCTCCTACGAGCAGTACTTC.

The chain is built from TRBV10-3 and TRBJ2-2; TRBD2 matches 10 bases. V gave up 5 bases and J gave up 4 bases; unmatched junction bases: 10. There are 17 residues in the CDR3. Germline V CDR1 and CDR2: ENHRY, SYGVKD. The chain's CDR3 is CAISPIGRTSGTGELFF. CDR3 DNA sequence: TGTGCCATCAGTCCTATTGGCAGGACTAGCGGCACCGGGGAGCTGTTTTTT.

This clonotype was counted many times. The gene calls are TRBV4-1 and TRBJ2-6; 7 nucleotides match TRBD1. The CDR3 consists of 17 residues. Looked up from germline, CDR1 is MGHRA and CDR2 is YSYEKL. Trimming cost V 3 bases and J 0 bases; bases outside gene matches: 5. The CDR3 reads CASSQGTAYSGANVLTF. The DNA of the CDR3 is TGCGCCAGCAGCCAGGGGACAGCTTACTCTGGGGCCAACGTCCTGACTTTC.

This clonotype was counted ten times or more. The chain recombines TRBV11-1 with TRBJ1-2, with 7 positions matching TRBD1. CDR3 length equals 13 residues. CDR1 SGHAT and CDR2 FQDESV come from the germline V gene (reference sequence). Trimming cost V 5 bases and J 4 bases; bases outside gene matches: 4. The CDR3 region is CASSQGQTYGYTF. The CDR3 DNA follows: TGTGCCAGCAGCCAGGGACAGACCTATGGCTACACCTTC.